The rows below give T cell receptor beta chains drawn from one sample of a study of OX40 agonist ivuxolimab in advanced cancers. TCRdb keeps only in-frame clones here, not all; method: immunoSEQ multiplex PCR. In the table there are under 110,000 clones, about nine tenths of which are singletons. The specimen comprised CD4+ or CD8+ T cells sorted from blood, sampled in a trial of the OX40 agonist ivuxolimab. The receptor set was obtained from an adult with an advanced solid tumor such as melanoma, head and neck, liver or kidney cancer. Each CDR3 is given with its conserved first and last residue. The order of the fields is clone size, V gene, D gene, J gene, CDR3 protein, CDR3 DNA. The D gene is left open where the match is weak. Some rows mark clone size as missing; the rest say once, few, many or name a class of expanded clone.

abundance: NA
v_gene: TRBV6-6
d_gene: NA
j_gene: TRBJ1-2
CDR3aa: CASTQGQGFYGYTF
CDR3nt: TGTGCCAGCACCCAAGGGCAGGGCTTCTATGGCTACACCTTC

abundance: many
v_gene: TRBV7-9
d_gene: TRBD1
j_gene: TRBJ1-4
CDR3aa: CASTNTGGAEKLFF
CDR3nt: TGTGCCAGCACCAACACAGGGGGCGCTGAAAAACTGTTTTTT

abundance: NA
v_gene: TRBV28
d_gene: NA
j_gene: TRBJ1-5
CDR3aa: CASSWDSNQPQHF
CDR3nt: TGTGCCAGCAGTTGGGATAGCAATCAGCCCCAGCATTTT

abundance: NA
v_gene: TRBV28
d_gene: NA
j_gene: TRBJ1-2
CDR3aa: CASSLGSLGYTF
CDR3nt: TGTGCCAGCAGTTTAGGTTCTCTTGGCTACACCTTC

abundance: NA
v_gene: TRBV29-1
d_gene: NA
j_gene: TRBJ1-1
CDR3aa: CSARGGLNTEAFF
CDR3nt: TGCAGCGCTAGGGGGGGATTGAACACTGAAGCTTTCTTT

abundance: once
v_gene: TRBV28
d_gene: TRBD2
j_gene: TRBJ2-5
CDR3aa: CASRQGLAGQETQYF
CDR3nt: TGTGCCAGCAGGCAGGGTCTAGCGGGACAAGAGACCCAGTACTTC

abundance: NA
v_gene: TRBV6-5
d_gene: NA
j_gene: TRBJ2-7
CDR3aa: CASSYRDWGSYEQYF
CDR3nt: TGTGCCAGCAGTTACCGGGACTGGGGCTCCTACGAGCAGTACTTC

abundance: NA
v_gene: TRBV14
d_gene: TRBD1
j_gene: TRBJ2-7
CDR3aa: CASSLLSDRGYEQYF
CDR3nt: TGTGCCAGCAGCCTTCTTTCGGACAGGGGATACGAGCAGTACTTC

abundance: NA
v_gene: TRBV27
d_gene: NA
j_gene: TRBJ1-1
CDR3aa: CATSKDIFGGTEAFF
CDR3nt: TGTGCCACCTCAAAAGACATTTTTGGGGGCACTGAGGCTTTCTTT

abundance: NA
v_gene: TRBV7-2
d_gene: TRBD1
j_gene: TRBJ1-2
CDR3aa: CASSYRTGAGDGYTF
CDR3nt: TGTGCCAGCAGCTACCGGACAGGGGCAGGGGATGGCTACACCTTC

abundance: NA
v_gene: TRBV5-5
d_gene: NA
j_gene: TRBJ2-5
CDR3aa: CASSFLSTTAGETQYF
CDR3nt: TGTGCCAGCAGCTTCCTATCGACGACAGCAGGGGAGACCCAGTACTTC

abundance: NA
v_gene: TRBV19
d_gene: NA
j_gene: TRBJ2-3
CDR3aa: CASSIGVGTDTQYF
CDR3nt: TGTGCCAGTAGTATTGGCGTCGGGACAGATACGCAGTATTTT

abundance: few
v_gene: TRBV28
d_gene: NA
j_gene: TRBJ1-5
CDR3aa: CASSSLQGRYSNQPQHF
CDR3nt: TGTGCCAGCAGTTCTCTTCAGGGGCGATATAGCAATCAGCCCCAGCATTTT

abundance: NA
v_gene: TRBV6-6
d_gene: TRBD2
j_gene: TRBJ2-1
CDR3aa: CASSISSGGAYNEQFF
CDR3nt: TGTGCCAGCAGTATTTCTAGCGGGGGGGCCTACAATGAGCAGTTCTTC

abundance: NA
v_gene: TRBV7-9
d_gene: NA
j_gene: TRBJ1-4
CDR3aa: CASSLDLGGVNEKLFF
CDR3nt: TGTGCCAGCAGCTTAGATCTTGGGGGAGTCAATGAAAAACTGTTTTTT

abundance: NA
v_gene: TRBV10-2
d_gene: NA
j_gene: TRBJ2-7
CDR3aa: CASSRTRDEQYF
CDR3nt: TGCGCCAGCAGTCGAACTAGGGACGAGCAGTACTTC